Below, 26 T cell receptor beta chains from the same sample are listed, as sequenced in a study of T cell repertoires in cytomegalovirus infection. No antigens are known for them. From the reads, TCRdb called clonotypes with MiXCR, one entry per CDR3 protein. The sample consists of around 540,000 distinct CDR3 sequences, more than 30% of them appearing once. Sequenced material: cultured PBMCs, taken from culture after CMV antigen stimulation. The receptors here all came from a human donor in good health (CMV status not recorded). Some clones in this sample may be carry-over from other donors' samples.

Only a few counts were recorded for this clonotype. This sequence joins TRBV5-1 and TRBJ2-1; 7 bases fit TRBD2. The CDR3 is 14 residues long. Germline values: CDR1 SGHRS, CDR2 YFSETQ. Losses at the gene ends were 5 bases for V and 2 bases for J; bases not matched to a gene: 4. CDR3 sequence reads: CASSEGGAYNEQFF. CDR3 DNA sequence: TGCGCCAGCAGTGAGGGAGGGGCCTACAATGAGCAGTTCTTC.

This clonotype was detected a few times. This rearrangement joins TRBV10-3 to TRBJ2-1, with TRBD1 identical over 8 bases. Unmatched junction bases numbered 6, after V lost 10 bases and J lost 4 bases. This CDR3 comprises 13 residues. Germline CDR1 reads ENHRY; CDR2 reads SYGVKD. Here the CDR3 DNA reads TGTGCCACAATGGACAGGGAGTACAATGAGCAGTTCTTC. Encoded protein: CATMDREYNEQFF.

In its sample, this clonotype was seen a few times. The rearrangement uses TRBV29-1 and TRBJ1-1; D is unclear. The V gene's germline CDR1 is SQVTM and CDR2 ANQGSEA. There are 15 residues in the CDR3. Trimming left V 0 bases short and J 1 base short, with 12 bases between. CDR3 sequence: CSVEDSGRANTEAFF. The CDR3, as DNA: TGCAGCGTTGAAGATTCGGGGAGGGCGAACACTGAAGCTTTCTTT.

This clonotype was seen more than once but under ten times. One end of the junction fails to match germline, which may point to a read error. The chain is built from TRBV12-3 or TRBV12-4 and TRBJ2-3, with D possibly being TRBD2 (6 bases). This CDR3 has 14 residues. CDR3 amino acids: CASSIAEGTDTQYF. The CDR3 DNA sequence: TGTGCCAGCAGTATAGCGGAGGGCACAGATACGCAGTATTTT.

This clonotype appeared a few times. The chain combines TRBV28 with TRBJ2-1; TRBD2 matches 8 bases. CDR1 and CDR2 from the germline V gene are MDHEN and SYDVKM. With V trimmed by 4 bases and J by 10 bases, 12 bases remained unmatched. The CDR3 totals 15 residues. The CDR3 region is CASSSPTTSEIEQFF. The CDR3 region has the DNA TGTGCCAGCAGTTCACCGACGACTAGCGAGATCGAGCAGTTCTTC.

The gene calls are TRBV20-1 and TRBJ1-4, with D perhaps TRBD1 (6 bases). This CDR3 has 16 residues. Germline lookup yields CDR1 DFQATT and CDR2 SNEGSKA (reference sequence). Trimming left V 5 bases short and J 0 bases short, with 16 bases between. The CDR3 nucleotides read TGCAGTGCTGAGGACAGAAAAAAGGCAACTAATGAAAAACTGTTTTTT. This codes for CSAEDRKKATNEKLFF.

This clonotype was seen a few times. V gene TRBV29-1 combines with J gene TRBJ2-3; 9 nucleotides line up with TRBD2. CDR1 is SQVTM, CDR2 ANQGSEA, per germline. The V and J ends lost 5 bases and 5 bases, in that order; junction bases with no gene match: 8. The CDR3 length is 14 residues. CDR3 region: CSVSNLAGRDTQYF. The CDR3 DNA sequence: TGCAGCGTTTCCAATCTAGCGGGACGAGATACGCAGTATTTT.

The V call is TRBV19, the J call TRBJ2-2, with D unresolved. The germline V and J ends were trimmed by 7 bases and 2 bases, with 8 bases remaining between them. Germline CDR1 LNHDA, CDR2 SQIVND (reference sequence). There are 13 residues in the CDR3. The CDR3 is CASTTDNTGELFF. The CDR3 bases are TGTGCCAGTACCACGGATAACACCGGGGAGCTGTTTTTT.

The J gene is TRBJ2-7, the V gene TRBV24-1; possibly TRBD1 for D (6 bases). V was pared by 3 bases and J by 1 base, with 15 bases between. Germline V gene sequence: CDR1 KGHDR, CDR2 SFDVKD. The CDR3 runs to 16 residues. For the CDR3, the DNA is TGTGCCACCAGTGATGATCGGACAGCCGGATCCTACGAGCAGTACTTC. Residues: CATSDDRTAGSYEQYF.

The V gene is TRBV6-5, the J gene TRBJ2-2; TRBD2 is a possible D gene (5 bases). Germline lookup yields CDR1 MNHEY and CDR2 SVGAGI. V shed 0 bases and J shed 0 bases, with 8 bases lying between them. CDR3 length: 16 amino acids. Here the CDR3 reads CASSYSGVPNTGELFF. DNA for the CDR3: TGTGCCAGCAGTTACTCGGGAGTCCCGAACACCGGGGAGCTGTTTTTT.

The chain employs TRBV6-2 or TRBV6-3 and TRBJ1-1, with D possibly TRBD1 on 5 matching bases. Between the trimmed V and J ends, which lost 7 bases and 0 bases, there was a span of 21 bases. Germline V gene lookup returns CDR1 MNHEY and CDR2 SVGEGT. The CDR3 contains 17 residues. The CDR3 nucleotides read TGTGCCAGCATATCCCCTCTTGGGGCAGCCATGAACACTGAAGCTTTCTTT. Protein product: CASISPLGAAMNTEAFF.

This clonotype was recorded many times. V is TRBV7-8 and J is TRBJ2-5; D is possibly TRBD1 (6 bases). V lost 7 bases, J lost 0 bases, and 21 bases lay in between. The CDR3 sequence is 17 residues long. Germline assignment: CDR1 SGHVS and CDR2 FQNEAQ. The DNA for the CDR3 is TGTGCCAGCACCACCTTCCCCCGAGGACAGAACCAAGAGACCCAGTACTTC. Amino acids: CASTTFPRGQNQETQYF.

This clonotype has a single count. The chain combines TRBV29-1 with TRBJ2-1; TRBD1 might be the D (6 bases). This CDR3 has 16 residues. Germline V gene sequence: CDR1 SQVTM, CDR2 ANQGSEA. V gave up 5 bases and J gave up 4 bases, with 21 bases separating them. The CDR3 is CSVFSSGQNFYNEQFF. The CDR3 DNA follows: TGCAGCGTTTTCTCGAGCGGACAGAATTTTTACAATGAGCAGTTCTTC.

Only a few counts were recorded for this clonotype. The chain employs TRBV27 and TRBJ2-6, with 9 bases fitting TRBD1. The CDR3 extends over 16 amino acids. Germline V gene data show CDR1 as MNHEY and CDR2 as SMNVEV (reference sequence). With V trimmed by 6 bases and J by 0 bases, 3 bases remained unmatched. CDR3 sequence reads: CASSRTGVSGANVLTF. The CDR3 nucleotides are TGTGCCAGCAGCCGGACAGGGGTCTCTGGGGCCAACGTCCTGACTTTC.

This clonotype was seen only a few times. This chain uses TRBV6-2 or TRBV6-3 with TRBJ1-1; 11 positions agree with TRBD1. The CDR3 is made up of 16 amino acids. CDR1 is MNHEY, CDR2 SVGEGT, per germline. The ends lost 5 bases at V and 0 bases at J; junction bases unmatched: 5. Here the CDR3 DNA reads TGTGCCAGCAGTCTCCGGGACAGGGGGGTGAACACTGAAGCTTTCTTT. The encoded protein is CASSLRDRGVNTEAFF.

With regard to this clonotype: This sequence may be a read error, since a much larger clone differs from it by one base. The V and J genes are TRBV7-6 and TRBJ2-1, with 9 bases that match TRBD2. Germline CDR1 is SGHVS and CDR2 is FNYEAQ. CDR3 length: 17 residues. CDR3 DNA sequence: TGTGTCAGCAGCCCTCGACTAGCGGAAAGCCGGCACAATGAGCAGTTCTTC. The encoded protein is CVSSPRLAESRHNEQFF.

This clonotype was seen only a few times. This rearrangement joins TRBV12-3 or TRBV12-4 to TRBJ2-4; D possibly matches TRBD1 or TRBD2 (5 bases each). The CDR3 covers 13 residues. The ends were cut back, 6 bases at V and 15 bases at J, with 21 bases in the middle. CDR3 region: CASSPFNRDLTYF. The CDR3 DNA reads as TGTGCCAGCAGCCCTTTCAACCGGGACCTCACGTACTTC.

This rearrangement joins TRBV19 to TRBJ2-7, with D perhaps matching TRBD1 or TRBD2 (5 bases each). Germline-derived CDR1 and CDR2 are LNHDA and SQIVND (reference sequence). The CDR3 covers 16 residues. Trimming removed 6 bases from V and 0 bases from J, with 18 bases in between. The CDR3 nucleotides read TGTGCCAGTAGACCCCTCCGCACCGGGGCCTCCTACGAGCAGTACGTC. Its translation is CASRPLRTGASYEQYV.

The chain employs TRBV27 and TRBJ2-6; 7 positions match TRBD2. V dropped 5 bases and J dropped 1; count of bases not matched to a gene: 11. Germline V gene lookup returns CDR1 MNHEY and CDR2 SMNVEV (reference sequence). This CDR3 comprises 18 residues. CDR3 region: CASSAGRLGRSGANVLTF. In DNA, the CDR3 is TGTGCCAGCAGTGCTGGGAGACTCGGGAGGTCTGGGGCCAACGTCCTGACTTTC. Complete variable domain (other parts from reference TRBV27 and TRBJ2-6): EAQVTQNPRYLITVTGKKLTVTCSQNMNHEYMSWYRQDPGLGLRQIYYSMNVEVTDKGDVPEGYKVSRKEKRNFPLILESPSPNQTSLYFCASSAGRLGRSGANVLTFGAGSRLTVL.

This clonotype has just a few counts. The V and J genes are TRBV12-3 or TRBV12-4 and TRBJ1-2, with D unresolved. The CDR3 spans 13 residues. V was clipped by 7 bases and J by 4 bases, with 13 bases between them. The CDR3 region is CASTRETGYGYTF. The DNA of the CDR3 is TGTGCCAGCACCCGGGAGACTGGCTATGGCTACACCTTC.

In this sample, this clonotype turned up once. The V and J genes are TRBV30 and TRBJ2-3; TRBD2 aligns across 11 bases. This CDR3 contains 16 residues. With V trimmed by 0 bases and J by 6 bases, 8 bases remained unmatched. Germline CDR1 is GTSNPN and CDR2 is SVGIG (reference sequence). This CDR3 is CAWSVRASGRKDTQYF. The CDR3 DNA is TGTGCCTGGAGTGTACGTGCTAGCGGGAGGAAGGATACGCAGTATTTT.

This clonotype was observed many times. Here the CDR3 reads CASSGQETQYF. In DNA form, the CDR3 reads TGTGCCAGCAGCGGGCAAGAGACCCAGTACTTC. The chain has TRBV28 and TRBJ2-5, with D hard to call. Germline values: CDR1 MDHEN, CDR2 SYDVKM. The CDR3 runs to 11 residues. V was clipped by 6 bases and J by 2 bases, with 4 bases between them.

This chain uses TRBV6-2 or TRBV6-3 with TRBJ2-2; 10 nucleotides align to TRBD1. The germline gives CDR1 MNHEY, CDR2 SVGEGT. The CDR3 has 19 amino acids. With 5 bases clipped from V and 7 bases from J, the junction kept 19 bases outside the gene matches. This CDR3 is CASSGTPLDRGFYGGELFF. CDR3 bases: TGTGCCAGCAGTGGAACCCCACTGGACAGGGGGTTTTACGGCGGGGAGCTGTTTTTT.

CDR3 DNA: TGCAGTGCTTCCAAGTCCATGGCGACAGATACGCAGTATTTT. This gives the protein CSASKSMATDTQYF. The rearrangement uses TRBV20-1 and TRBJ2-3; unclear D gene. The CDR3 loop spans 14 amino acids. CDR1 and CDR2 from the germline V gene are DFQATT and SNEGSKA (reference sequence). V lost 5 bases and J lost 3, with 15 bases in between.

CDR3 sequence (DNA): TGTGCCAGCAGCGACAGGAGGAGTTGGAATTCACCCCTCCACTTT. Translation gives CASSDRRSWNSPLHF. V gene TRBV12-3 or TRBV12-4 combines with J gene TRBJ1-6; a weak D match, TRBD1 (6 bases). The CDR3 extends over 15 amino acids. The V end was cut by 6 bases, the J end by 7 bases, with 16 bases between.

The genes are TRBV10-2 and TRBJ2-7, with a weak D call TRBD2 (5 bases). Germline V gene sequence: CDR1 WSHSY, CDR2 SAAADI. V dropped 6 bases and J dropped 4 bases, with 10 bases sitting between them. The CDR3 spans 12 residues. This CDR3 is CASRDSGYEQYV. CDR3 DNA: TGCGCCAGCAGGGACTCGGGGTACGAGCAGTACGTC.